This T cell receptor beta chain was profiled in a study of blood T cell repertoires in COVID-19 (dated by TCRdb to the early 2020s). Some background on the complete study: ImmuneRACE Cohort 3 recovered participants were defined by two consecutive negative NP/OP PCR tests, healthcare professional clearance, or symptom resolution. The collaborator samples originated in the United States, Italy and Spain and spanned the acute and convalescent phases of COVID-19. The material from the prospective study consisted of cDNA or gDNA derived from T cells, B-cell-depleted T cells, or PBMCs. The dataset comprised deeply sampled blood TCRbeta repertoires from subjects exposed to, actively infected with, or recovered from COVID-19. A freely available public database, intended as a resource for researchers studying the immune response to SARS-CoV-2, is where the repertoires were released. The samples were drawn from two sources: the first 160 participants of the ongoing ImmuneRACE study, and 950 to 1,500 subjects contributed by 6 global collaborators. The sample metadata nearly always contained a de-identified subject ID, COVID-19 status, age in years and sex. HLA class I and class II types, where available, came from metadata supplied by the sample provider rather than from assay-based typing.

The immunoSEQ Assay, a bias-controlled multiplex PCR, was used to amplify TCRbeta CDR3 regions from genomic DNA. The authors processed their data as follows. Within the assay, amplification of reference gene primers was used to estimate how many nucleated cells each sample contained. Sequence reads were collapsed and filtered to measure the absolute abundance of every unique TCRbeta CDR3 rearrangement. For each sample, productive Simpson clonality was calculated by taking the square root of Simpson's diversity index across productive rearrangements. In TCRdb, the immuneACCESS table is reduced to in-frame sequences with V and J assigned. These tables do not hold every clone; where another copy was compared, an unresolved V gene accounts for under half, and the others remain unexplained. V and J calls plus clone size are reproduced from that table; the DNA served to infer D and trimming. For this sample the table gives 250,000 to 300,000 clones, of which around 90% were detected only once. Of the sample, 2% to 2.5% falls within the top ten clones.

On this clone itself: Its antigen is unknown. No per-base quality is available; no much larger clone lies one base away.

In the prospective study, participants were about 18 to 95 years old, resided in about two dozen geographic areas of the United States, and were enrolled through a virtual design. To assign participants to cohorts, the prospective study relied on clinical history that participants themselves reported in a screening survey and a study questionnaire. In the prospective study, whole blood, serum and a nasopharyngeal or oropharyngeal swab were collected from each participant by mobile phlebotomists. Over a roughly two-month period, participants in the prospective study had the option of providing additional blood draws and questionnaires. Blood samples from the prospective study were shipped frozen or at room temperature prior to DNA extraction. Trimming takes 6 bases off V and 7 bases off J; junction bases not matched to a gene: 7. The germline V gene encodes CDR1 SNHLY and CDR2 FYNNEI. The CDR3 runs 14 residues from the cysteine to the phenylalanine. Of all the DNA, just the CDR3 is kept, 42 bases in frame from base 1.

Study-wide findings and limitations: How much clinical and demographic metadata was included differed by source and by participant, and the metadata was provided uncurated.

The TCR originated in an older woman in a cohort exposed to, infected with or recovered from COVID-19 (not recorded which). The rearranged chain carries TRBV2 and TRBJ2-7, with 12 bases aligning to TRBD1. The sequencing sample was made of PBMCs or T cells enriched from blood (not recorded which). This receptor has the CDR3 CASRPGQGASEQYF. At the DNA level, the sequence is TGTGCCAGCAGGCCGGGACAGGGGGCGAGTGAGCAGTACTTC.